Below, 3 T cell receptor beta chains from the same sample are listed, as sequenced in a study of blood T cell repertoires in COVID-19. Using immunoSEQ multiplex PCR, the repertoire was profiled, and TCRdb retains in-frame clones only, with some absent. This sample yields some 260,000 clones, of which about nine tenths are seen a single time; more than 5% belongs to the top ten. The material sequenced was PBMCs or T cells enriched from blood (not recorded which). All receptors derive from a woman aged 25 to 39 with acute COVID-19.

This clone turned up a few times. The chain carries TRBV28 and TRBJ1-5; TRBD1 matches 8 bases. The CDR3 is 15 residues long. The junction had 12 bases not matched to a gene; V was cut back by 8 bases and J by 6 bases. In germline, CDR1 is MDHEN, CDR2 SYDVKM. The CDR3 DNA reads as TGTGCCAGCCGTAAAGCCAGGGGGCTGACTCAGCCCCAGCATTTT. It is translated as CASRKARGLTQPQHF.

The gene calls are TRBV6-5 and TRBJ2-3; 7 nucleotides line up with TRBD1. This CDR3 region has 14 residues. CDR1 and CDR2 (germline): MNHEY, SVGAGI. Unmatched junction bases numbered 9, after V lost 8 bases and J lost 4 bases. CDR3 sequence: CASSPRQGADTQYF. CDR3 nucleotide sequence: TGTGCCAGCTCCCCCCGACAGGGTGCAGATACGCAGTATTTT.

The rearrangement joins TRBV20-1 to TRBJ2-1; 10 bases map to TRBD2. The CDR3 is 15 amino acids. Germline V lookup: CDR1 DFQATT, CDR2 SNEGSKA (reference sequence). Losses at the gene ends were 3 bases for V and 7 bases for J; bases not matched to a gene: 9. The CDR3 DNA reads as TGCAGTGCTAGTGGGGCTAGCGGGAGCGGGAATGAGCAGTTCTTC. Its translation: CSASGASGSGNEQFF.